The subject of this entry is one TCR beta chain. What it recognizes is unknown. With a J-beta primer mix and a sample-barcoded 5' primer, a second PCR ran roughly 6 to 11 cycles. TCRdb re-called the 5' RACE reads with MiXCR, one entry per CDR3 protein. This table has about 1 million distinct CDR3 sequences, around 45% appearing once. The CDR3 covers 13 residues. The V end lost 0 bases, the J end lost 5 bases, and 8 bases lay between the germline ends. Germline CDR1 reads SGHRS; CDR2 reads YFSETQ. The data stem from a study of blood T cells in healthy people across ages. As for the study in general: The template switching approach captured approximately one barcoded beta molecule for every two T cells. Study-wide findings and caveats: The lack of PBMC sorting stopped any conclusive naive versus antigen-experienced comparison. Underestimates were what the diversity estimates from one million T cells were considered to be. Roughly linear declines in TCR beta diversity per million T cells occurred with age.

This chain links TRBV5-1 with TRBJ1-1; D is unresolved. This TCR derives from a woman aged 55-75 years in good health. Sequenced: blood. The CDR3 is CASSLASTTEAFF. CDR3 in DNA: TGCGCCAGCAGCTTGGCCTCAACAACTGAAGCTTTCTTT.